These 24 T cell receptor beta chains were sequenced from one sample in a study of regulatory T cells in long-lasting Graves disease. The sample's time point: newly diagnosed GD, antithyroid drugs for less than 3 months. Generation of the TCR library employed RNA extracted from PBMCs. TCR beta libraries were built with iRepertoire HTBI primers and Arm-PCR of CDR3 regions. Each CDR3 protein gets one entry after TCRdb re-called the multiplex PCR reads with MiXCR. The sample has about 540,000 distinct CDR3 sequences, roughly 14% seen once; the top ten hold roughly a tenth. A further study also used this sample, focusing on T cells in Graves' hyperthyroidism and ophthalmopathy.

The sample here was peripheral blood mononuclear cells (PBMCs), taken at new diagnosis, from a patient treated with antithyroid drugs. The receptor set was obtained from a man younger than 45 with Graves disease.

This clonotype has ten or more counts. The chain carries TRBV11-2 and TRBJ2-7, with D unclear. The CDR3 length is 13 residues. The V and J ends lost 1 base and 3 bases respectively, with 7 bases between them. Looked up from germline, CDR1 is SGHAT and CDR2 is FQNNGV. CDR3 region: CASSLVRIYEQYF. The CDR3 nucleotides read TGTGCCAGCAGCTTAGTCCGCATCTACGAGCAGTACTTC.

The chain employs TRBV6-1 and TRBJ1-1; 10 bases map to TRBD1. V gave up 6 bases and J gave up 7 bases; unmatched junction bases: 5. The germline V gene encodes CDR1 MNHNS and CDR2 SASEGT. The CDR3 runs 13 residues. CDR3 residues: CASRRTGGGEAFF. For the CDR3, the DNA is TGTGCCAGCAGACGGACAGGGGGAGGTGAAGCTTTCTTT.

This clonotype came up a few times. As DNA, the CDR3 is TGTGCCAGTACCGAGACAGGGTTGGGTGCTTTCTTT. This gives the protein CASTETGLGAFF. The rearrangement links TRBV19 to TRBJ1-1, with 7 bases matching TRBD1. The ends lost 7 bases at V and 11 bases at J; junction bases unmatched: 10. Germline loops: CDR1 LNHDA, CDR2 SQIVND (reference sequence). The CDR3 spans 12 residues. The variable domain in full, completed from reference TRBV19 and TRBJ1-1, reads DGGITQSPKYLFRKEGQNVTLSCEQNLNHDAMYWYRQDPGQGLRLIYYSQIVNDFQKGDIAEGYSVSREKKESFPLTVTSAQKNPTAFYLCASTETGLGAFFGQGTRLTVV.

This chain links TRBV7-9 with TRBJ2-2; D gene unclear. The V gene lost 3 bases and the J gene lost 10 bases, with 9 bases spanning the gap. This CDR3 has 12 amino acids. Germline CDR1 SEHNR, CDR2 FQNEAQ (reference sequence). CDR3 residues: CASSFGVAELFF. As DNA, the CDR3 is TGTGCCAGCAGCTTTGGGGTTGCGGAGCTGTTTTTT.

In its sample, this clonotype was seen a few times. J is TRBJ2-2 and V is TRBV20-1, with TRBD2 as a possible D gene (6 bases). Germline CDR1 is DFQATT and CDR2 is SNEGSKA (reference sequence). V was clipped by 0 bases and J by 5 bases, with 16 bases between them. CDR3 length: 16 amino acids. CDR3 sequence reads: CSAREGGTSKTGELFF. The CDR3 DNA sequence: TGCAGTGCTAGAGAGGGCGGGACCTCAAAGACCGGGGAGCTGTTTTTT.

This clonotype turned up a few times. This chain links TRBV20-1 with TRBJ1-4; D might be TRBD1 (6 bases). The CDR3 is made up of 13 amino acids. Germline lookup yields CDR1 DFQATT and CDR2 SNEGSKA (reference sequence). Trimming took off 3 bases at V and 6 bases at J, with 11 bases between the two ends. The CDR3 region has the DNA TGCAGTGCTAGTAGAGGGGGGGATGAAAAACTGTTTTTT. Its translation is CSASRGGDEKLFF.

Points on this clonotype: This clone may be a read error of a much larger clone one base away. This sequence joins TRBV5-6 and TRBJ2-1, with D maybe TRBD2 (5 bases). Germline V gives CDR1 SGHDT, CDR2 YYEEEE. Deletions cut 2 bases from V and 15 bases from J, with 24 bases between. This CDR3 comprises 15 residues. The DNA for the CDR3 is TGTGCCAGCAGCTTCCAGCGGAAGTACCCCCCCAAGCGGTTCTTC. It codes for CASSFQRKYPPKRFF.

Regarding this clonotype: Since a much larger clone is just one base distant, this may be a read error. The V and J genes are TRBV30 and TRBJ1-1; a possible D gene is TRBD1 (5 bases). This CDR3 has 15 amino acids. Germline V gene data show CDR1 as GTSNPN and CDR2 as SVGIG (reference sequence). The CDR3 DNA is TGTGCCTGGATGCGCTTACAGGTTCGGGTCCCTGAAGCTTCCTTT. Translating it yields CAWMRLQVRVPEASF.

This clonotype was seen many times. The chain couples TRBV27 to TRBJ1-5, with 9 bases lining up with TRBD1. Germline assignment: CDR1 MNHEY and CDR2 SMNVEV (reference sequence). V shed 7 bases, J shed 6 bases, and the junction held 10 bases outside the gene matches. This CDR3 contains 15 residues. CDR3 in DNA: TGTGCCAGCACCCGTACTTGGGGACAGGGTCAGCCCCAGCATTTT. Its protein product is CASTRTWGQGQPQHF.

This clonotype was counted at least ten times. This chain joins TRBV10-1 and TRBJ2-1; weak D call: TRBD2 (7 bases). Looked up from germline, CDR1 is WNHNN and CDR2 is SYGVQD (reference sequence). This CDR3 has 17 residues. Trimming shortened V by 4 bases and J by 6 bases, and 22 bases separated the two germline ends. The CDR3 here is CASSAGGLALTINEQFF. DNA of the CDR3: TGCGCCAGCAGTGCCGGGGGGCTAGCGTTAACGATCAATGAGCAGTTCTTC.

This clonotype was observed many times. CDR3 nucleotides: TGCGCCAGCAGCTTGAGGGGAATCCCGAACACTGAAGCTTTCTTT. Its protein is CASSLRGIPNTEAFF. The V and J genes are TRBV5-1 and TRBJ1-1; tentative D call: TRBD1 (5 bases). The CDR3 sequence is 15 residues long. Germline V gives CDR1 SGHRS, CDR2 YFSETQ. V lost 1 base to trimming and J lost 1 base, with 11 bases between them.

This chain uses TRBV4-1 with TRBJ2-7; 9 bases line up with TRBD1. The length of the CDR3 is 15 residues. The V gene's germline CDR1 is MGHRA and CDR2 YSYEKL. V was pared by 3 bases and J by 6 bases, with 9 bases of the junction left unmatched. The CDR3: CASSQGTGSSREQYF. The CDR3 DNA sequence: TGCGCCAGCAGCCAGGGGACAGGGTCGTCTCGCGAGCAGTACTTC.

The V gene is TRBV5-1, the J gene TRBJ1-3; D uncertain. The germline V gene has CDR1 SGHRS and CDR2 YFSETQ. The CDR3 contains 16 residues. V lost 0 bases, J lost 0 bases, and 10 bases lay in between. In nucleotides, the CDR3 is TGCGCCAGCAGCTTGGTGGGCCCGTACTCTGGAAACACCATATATTTT. Amino acid sequence: CASSLVGPYSGNTIYF.

This clonotype was observed many times. The chain joins TRBV2 to TRBJ1-2; a weak D match, TRBD1 (6 bases). Trimming took 1 base from V and 5 from J, leaving 14 bases between them. In germline, CDR1 is SNHLY, CDR2 FYNNEI. This CDR3 has 15 residues. This chain's CDR3 is CASSEEEGGRYGYTF. The CDR3 nucleotides read TGTGCCAGCAGTGAAGAGGAAGGGGGACGGTATGGCTACACCTTC.

This clonotype was seen repeatedly, ten times or more. The chain couples TRBV6-1 to TRBJ2-3; D might be TRBD2 (6 bases). V was shortened by 7 bases and J by 1 base, with 15 bases between the two germline ends. Germline V gene data show CDR1 as MNHNS and CDR2 as SASEGT. The CDR3 consists of 15 residues. The CDR3 loop is CASTAEGLGTDTQYF. The DNA of the CDR3 is TGTGCCAGCACCGCGGAGGGTCTTGGCACAGATACGCAGTATTTT.

This clonotype was counted a few times. The chain is built from TRBV9 and TRBJ2-3; 11 bases are a match to TRBD2. The length of the CDR3 is 17 residues. V lost 7 bases to trimming and J lost 6 bases; unmatched junction nucleotides: 16. Germline V CDR1 and CDR2: SGDLS, YYNGEE. CDR3 loop: CASSLSGRAFVEDTQYF. In nucleotides, the CDR3 is TGTGCCAGCTCCCTTAGCGGGAGGGCATTCGTAGAGGATACGCAGTATTTT.

This clonotype was picked up many times. V is TRBV12-3 or TRBV12-4 and J is TRBJ1-1, with 9 bases identical to TRBD1. The V segment lost 5 bases and the J segment 6 bases; nucleotides outside the gene matches: 1. The CDR3 is 12 residues long. CDR3: CASSGDRAEAFF. Here the CDR3 DNA reads TGTGCCAGCAGTGGGGACAGGGCTGAAGCTTTCTTT.

This clonotype was seen only a few times. The CDR3 nucleotides are TGTGCCAGTAGTATAGTTGGGGGGTCACCTGAAGCTTTCTTT. The encoded protein is CASSIVGGSPEAFF. The J gene is TRBJ1-1, the V gene TRBV19; D might be TRBD1 (5 bases). The CDR3 covers 14 residues. V lost 1 base and J lost 6, with 12 bases in between. Germline CDR1 is LNHDA and CDR2 is SQIVND (reference sequence).

This clonotype has more than one count but fewer than ten. This chain joins TRBV19 and TRBJ2-7; 10 bases map to TRBD2. Germline values: CDR1 LNHDA, CDR2 SQIVND (reference sequence). Trimming removed 2 bases from V and 1 base from J; junction bases left unmatched: 5. The CDR3 has 16 residues. The CDR3 sequence: CASSILAGDTSYEQYF. CDR3 DNA sequence: TGTGCCAGTAGTATACTAGCGGGAGATACGTCCTACGAGCAGTACTTC.

This clonotype was recorded many times. The J gene is TRBJ2-2, the V gene TRBV2; D is ambiguous. Per germline, CDR1 SNHLY and CDR2 FYNNEI. CDR3 length equals 13 residues. V lost 3 bases to trimming and J lost 5 bases, with 7 bases between them. The CDR3 DNA reads TGTGCCAGCAGTGAGGGGTTTACCGGGGAGCTGTTTTTT. Translated, it gives CASSEGFTGELFF.

About this clonotype itself: A much larger clone lies a single base off, so this may be a read error. This rearrangement joins TRBV2 to TRBJ2-7; tentatively, D is TRBD1 or TRBD2 (5 bases each). The CDR3 is made up of 19 amino acids. The ends were cut back, 6 bases at V and 3 bases at J, with 30 bases in the middle. Germline V gives CDR1 SNHLY, CDR2 FYNNEI. CDR3: CASSLVAGGGPGPGYEQYF. The CDR3 DNA reads as TGTGCCAGCAGCTTAGTGGCTGGCGGCGGTCCGGGACCGGGCTACGAGCAGTACTTC.

The table lists this clonotype with many counts. The chain couples TRBV7-9 to TRBJ1-4; 9 nucleotides agree with TRBD1. The CDR3 is made up of 15 amino acids. V lost 3 bases and J lost 7; bases outside the gene matches: 6. Looked up from germline, CDR1 is SEHNR and CDR2 is FQNEAQ (reference sequence). CDR3 DNA sequence: TGTGCCAGCAGCTTCGGACAGGGGTTGGCTGAAAAACTGTTTTTT. Amino acid sequence: CASSFGQGLAEKLFF.

There are a few counts of this clonotype. The J gene is TRBJ2-7, the V gene TRBV12-3 or TRBV12-4; D gene uncertain. V lost 2 bases, J lost 12 bases, and 14 bases lay in between. This CDR3 has 12 residues. CDR3: CASSLNSPRRYF. The CDR3 DNA reads as TGTGCCAGCAGTTTAAACAGCCCCCGTCGGTACTTC.

Notes on this clonotype: This likely came from a read error, as a far larger clone is one base away. The chain links TRBV2 to TRBJ2-3; no reliable D call. The CDR3 is 13 amino acids. CDR1 and CDR2 from the germline V gene are SNHLY and FYNNEI. CDR3 bases: TGTGCCAGCGGTGACGGGAGCACAGATACGCAGTATTTT. Its translation is CASGDGSTDTQYF.